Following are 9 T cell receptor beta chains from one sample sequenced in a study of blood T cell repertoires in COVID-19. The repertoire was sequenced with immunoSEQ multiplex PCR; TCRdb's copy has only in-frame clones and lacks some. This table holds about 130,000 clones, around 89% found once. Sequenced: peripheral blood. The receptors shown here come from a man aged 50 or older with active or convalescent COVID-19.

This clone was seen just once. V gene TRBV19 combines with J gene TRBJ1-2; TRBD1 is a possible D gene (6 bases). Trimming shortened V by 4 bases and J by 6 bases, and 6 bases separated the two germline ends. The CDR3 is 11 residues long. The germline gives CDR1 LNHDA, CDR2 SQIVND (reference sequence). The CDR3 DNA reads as TGTGCCAGTAGTACAGGGGATGGCTACACCTTC. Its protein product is CASSTGDGYTF.

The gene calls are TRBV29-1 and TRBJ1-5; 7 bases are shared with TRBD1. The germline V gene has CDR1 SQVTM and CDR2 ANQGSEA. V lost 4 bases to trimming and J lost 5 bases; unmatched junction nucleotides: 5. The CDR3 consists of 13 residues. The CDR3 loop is CSVGGGEDQPQHF. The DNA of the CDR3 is TGCAGCGTTGGAGGGGGCGAGGATCAGCCCCAGCATTTT.

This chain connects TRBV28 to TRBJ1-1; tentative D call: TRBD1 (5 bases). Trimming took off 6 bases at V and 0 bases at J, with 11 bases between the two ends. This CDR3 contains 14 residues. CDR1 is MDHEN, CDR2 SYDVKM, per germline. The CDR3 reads CASRQGGMNTEAFF. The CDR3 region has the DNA TGTGCCAGCAGGCAGGGCGGTATGAACACTGAAGCTTTCTTT.

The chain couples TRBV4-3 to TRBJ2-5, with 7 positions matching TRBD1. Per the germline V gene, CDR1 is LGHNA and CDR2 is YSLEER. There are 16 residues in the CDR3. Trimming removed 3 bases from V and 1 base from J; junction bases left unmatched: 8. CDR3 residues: CASSQGQRQGQETQYF. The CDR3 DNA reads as TGCGCCAGCAGCCAGGGGCAAAGACAGGGCCAAGAGACCCAGTACTTC.

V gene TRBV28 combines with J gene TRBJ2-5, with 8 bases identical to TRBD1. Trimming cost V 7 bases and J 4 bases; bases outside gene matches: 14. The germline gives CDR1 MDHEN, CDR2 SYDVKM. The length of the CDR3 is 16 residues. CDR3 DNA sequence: TGTGCCAGCACCCCAAGGACAGGGAATTTTAGAGAGACCCAGTACTTC. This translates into CASTPRTGNFRETQYF.

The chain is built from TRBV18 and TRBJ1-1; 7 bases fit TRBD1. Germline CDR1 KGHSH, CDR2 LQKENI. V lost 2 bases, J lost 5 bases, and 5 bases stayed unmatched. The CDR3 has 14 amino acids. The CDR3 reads CASSPGDSPTEAFF. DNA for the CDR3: TGTGCCAGCTCACCAGGGGACAGCCCTACTGAAGCTTTCTTT.

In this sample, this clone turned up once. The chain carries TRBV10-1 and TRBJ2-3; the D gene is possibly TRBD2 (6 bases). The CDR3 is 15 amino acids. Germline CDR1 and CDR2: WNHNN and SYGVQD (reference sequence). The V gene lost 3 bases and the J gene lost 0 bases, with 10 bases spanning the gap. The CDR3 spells CASSDSGTSTDTQYF. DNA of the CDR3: TGCGCCAGCAGTGATAGCGGAACTAGCACAGATACGCAGTATTTT.

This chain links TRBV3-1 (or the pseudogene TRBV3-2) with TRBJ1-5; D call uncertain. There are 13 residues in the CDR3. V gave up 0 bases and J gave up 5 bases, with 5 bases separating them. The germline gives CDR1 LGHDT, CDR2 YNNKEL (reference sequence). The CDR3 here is CASSQDLYQPQHF. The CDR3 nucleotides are TGTGCCAGCAGCCAAGATTTATATCAGCCCCAGCATTTT.

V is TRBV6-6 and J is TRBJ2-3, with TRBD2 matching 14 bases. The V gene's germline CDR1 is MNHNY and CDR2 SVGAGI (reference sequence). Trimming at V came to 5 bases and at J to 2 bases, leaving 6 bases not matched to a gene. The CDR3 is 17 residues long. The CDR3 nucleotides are TGTGCCAGCAGTCGACTAGCGGGAGGGCCAAACACAGATACGCAGTATTTT. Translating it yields CASSRLAGGPNTDTQYF.